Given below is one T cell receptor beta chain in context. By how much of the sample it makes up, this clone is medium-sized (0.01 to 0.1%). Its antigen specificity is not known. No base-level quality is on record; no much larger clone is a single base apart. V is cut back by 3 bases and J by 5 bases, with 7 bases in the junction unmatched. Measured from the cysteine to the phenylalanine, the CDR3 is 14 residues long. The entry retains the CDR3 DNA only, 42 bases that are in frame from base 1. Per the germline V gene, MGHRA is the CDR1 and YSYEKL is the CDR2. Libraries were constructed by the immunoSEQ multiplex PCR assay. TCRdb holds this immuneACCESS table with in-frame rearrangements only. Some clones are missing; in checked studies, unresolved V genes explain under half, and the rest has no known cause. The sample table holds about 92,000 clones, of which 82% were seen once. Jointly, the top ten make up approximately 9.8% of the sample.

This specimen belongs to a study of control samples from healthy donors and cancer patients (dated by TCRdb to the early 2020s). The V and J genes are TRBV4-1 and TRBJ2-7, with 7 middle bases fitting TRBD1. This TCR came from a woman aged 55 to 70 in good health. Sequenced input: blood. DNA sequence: TGCGCCAGCAGCCAGAGTGACAGGGTCCACGAGCAGTACTTC. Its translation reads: CASSQSDRVHEQYF.